Included here is one T cell receptor (gamma chain) sequence, with context. What antigen it recognizes has not been identified. Base qualities were left out, and no much larger clone turns up one base away. The entry originates in a study of intestinal T cells in coeliac disease (dated by TCRdb to 2020 to 2021). With regard to the full study: In the TRG cohort, coeliac patients were much younger than controls, with a mean age of 16.0 years compared with around 50 years. The TCR-delta (TRD) cohort comprised duodenal biopsies from around eleven coeliac disease patients and around eleven non-coeliac controls. A second, larger TCR-gamma (TRG) cohort comprised duodenal biopsies from around 35 coeliac disease patients and 20 to 25 non-coeliac controls.

The CDR3 measures 11 amino acids from cysteine to phenylalanine. Only the CDR3 region is kept as DNA, spanning 33 bases read in frame from base 1. The study at large found these results: In training, clustering based on TRD kmers put every one of the 22 biopsies in the right class, and the leave-one-out accuracy was reported as 91%. FFPE-derived DNA was found to be relatively degraded, and loss of a proportion of TCR sequences in each sample was likely caused by this degradation. A significant age difference was observed between coeliac and control groups, although significant classification was not yielded by an age-split analysis. Of about 54 biopsies, around 50 (roughly 94%) were correctly classified by TRG clustering, which had a reported leave-one-out accuracy of about 87%. It was not possible to tell repeated CDR3 amino acid sequences apart from PCR duplicates.

The library was generated by multiplex PCR. Sequenced on an Ion Torrent PGM. TRG repertoires were amplified from around 0.2 ug of biopsy DNA with the LymphoTrack kit, in which Illumina adapters are carried by the primers. TRG amplicons were cleaned up with AMPure XP beads, measured on a 2100 Bioanalyzer, and combined in equimolar amounts. TRG libraries were sequenced on an Ion PGM instrument. As for the original processing: FastX discarded any read in which over 10% of nucleotides had a quality score below the third quartile for that patient. Alignment of reads was performed with IMGT/HighV-QUEST so that V, D and J genes were assigned, CDR3 regions were identified and functionality was assessed. After the sequences were translated into amino acids, every sequence predicted to be non-functional was thrown out. CDR3s were split into kmers, with and without positional annotation; kmer frequencies underwent PCA, and samples were clustered using all 1023 combinations of PCs 1-10. Leave-one-out cross-validation was used to validate the classification, with parameters re-optimised on the remaining samples in each round. Shannon diversity was calculated using the vegan R package from repeated random subsamples equal to the lowest read count. TCRdb recomputed clones from the public reads with CATT; identical DNA rows were then combined. The V and J calls here are based on TCRdb, not the publication. Across this sample there are about 670 gamma-chain clones, with 57% seen only once. The top ten clones comprise over 20% of the sample.

Genomic DNA was extracted with the QIAamp DNA FFPE tissue kit from ten 5-um FFPE scrolls per case. Fully anonymised formalin-fixed paraffin-embedded duodenal biopsies surplus to diagnostic needs were used to test TCR repertoire-based classification of coeliac disease. The controls had no clinical or histological suspicion of coeliac disease and had upper endoscopy for reflux, dyspepsia or gastritis. Sequencing was done on a sample of a duodenal biopsy. The sequence joins TRGV10 to TRGJP1. TRGV10 is treated as an ORF (open reading frame) with a function not yet certain. This clonotype was sampled from a human donor who served as a control with a normal duodenal biopsy, not a healthy volunteer. The DNA reads TGTGCGCTTGACAAAAGTGGGTTCAAGATATTT. Its translation reads: CALDKSGFKIF.